The source of this T cell receptor (beta chain) is a study of CD8 T cells in ankylosing spondylitis. Study findings and constraints: What seemed typical of ankylosing spondylitis blood was a TCR beta motif built from about 8 highly homologous variants. Matched ankylosing spondylitis synovial fluid reportedly contained a significantly enriched population of disease-linked clones.

Making use of molecular barcodes, quantitative 5'-RACE generated TCR beta libraries. MiXCR was run by TCRdb on the 5' RACE reads, yielding one entry per CDR3 protein. The data show 250,000 to 300,000 distinct CDR3 sequences, with 15% to 25% seen just once and about 8% held by the top ten. Between the trimmed V and J ends, which lost 0 bases and 0 bases, there was a span of 11 bases. The CDR3 totals 15 residues. Germline CDR1 reads DFQATT; CDR2 reads SNEGSKA (reference sequence). Regarding this clonotype: The antigen is not known.

The TCR was taken from a male donor with ankylosing spondylitis or in good health (not recorded which). This sequence joins TRBV20-1 and TRBJ1-2; the D gene is possibly TRBD1 (5 bases). Specimen: blood, either unsorted or a sorted T cell fraction (not recorded which). The CDR3 DNA follows: TGCAGTGCTAGAGATTGGGGCGAGGCTAACTATGGCTACACCTTC. Translating gives CSARDWGEANYGYTF.